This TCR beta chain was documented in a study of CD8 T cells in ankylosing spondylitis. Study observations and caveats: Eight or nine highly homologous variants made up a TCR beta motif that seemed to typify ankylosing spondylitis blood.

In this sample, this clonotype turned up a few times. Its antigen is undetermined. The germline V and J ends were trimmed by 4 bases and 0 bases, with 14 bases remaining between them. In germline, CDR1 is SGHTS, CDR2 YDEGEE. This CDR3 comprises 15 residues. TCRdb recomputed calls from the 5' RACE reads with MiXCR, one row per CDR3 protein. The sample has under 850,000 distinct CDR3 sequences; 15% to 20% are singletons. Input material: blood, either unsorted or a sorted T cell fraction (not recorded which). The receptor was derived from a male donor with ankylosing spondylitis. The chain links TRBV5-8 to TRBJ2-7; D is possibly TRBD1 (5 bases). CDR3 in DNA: TGTGCCAGCAGCATCCGACAGCTACTCTCCTACGAGCAGTACTTC. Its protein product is CASSIRQLLSYEQYF.